This TCR beta chain was sequenced during a study of cytomegalovirus exposure and HLA in healthy donors. Study-level background: In a later analysis, the roughly 130 validation repertoires were reported to have used the same platform as the roughly 670 first-cohort repertoires.

The J segment lost 3 bases and the V segment lost 5 bases, leaving 12 bases of the junction unmatched. The length of the CDR3 is 16 residues. Germline assignment: CDR1 MNHNY and CDR2 SVGAGI (reference sequence). Remarks on this clone: The antigen is unknown.

The study's findings and limits: Specific recognition of CMV antigens was confirmed in vitro for a few chains (all CMV-associated).

Assay: immunoSEQ multiplex PCR; the TCRdb copy retains only in-frame clones and omits some. The sample lists about 120,000 clones, roughly 87% occurring once. V usage is TRBV6-6 and J usage is TRBJ1-1; 7 bases are a match to TRBD1. Sequencing input: PBMCs. The clonotype originates from a woman aged 18-29 years in good health and CMV-seronegative. CDR3 DNA: TGTGCCAGCAGTGGACACAGGGGCGGGTTGGACACTGAAGCTTTCTTT. Residues: CASSGHRGGLDTEAFF.